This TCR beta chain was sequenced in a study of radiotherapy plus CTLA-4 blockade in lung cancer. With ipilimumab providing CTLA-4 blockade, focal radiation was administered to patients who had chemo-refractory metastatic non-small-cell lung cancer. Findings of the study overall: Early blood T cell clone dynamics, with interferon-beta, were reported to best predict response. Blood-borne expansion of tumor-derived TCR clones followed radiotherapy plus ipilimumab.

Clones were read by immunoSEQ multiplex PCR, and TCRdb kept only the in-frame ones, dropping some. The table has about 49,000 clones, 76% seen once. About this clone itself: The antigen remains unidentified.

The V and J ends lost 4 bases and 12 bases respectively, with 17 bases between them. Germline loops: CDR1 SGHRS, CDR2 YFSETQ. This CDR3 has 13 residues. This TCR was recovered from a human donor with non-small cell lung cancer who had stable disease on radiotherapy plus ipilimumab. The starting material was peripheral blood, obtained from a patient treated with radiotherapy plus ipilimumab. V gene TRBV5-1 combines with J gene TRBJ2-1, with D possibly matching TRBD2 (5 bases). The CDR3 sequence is CASSEGPSYGQFF. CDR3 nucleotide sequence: TGCGCCAGCAGCGAGGGCCCCAGCTACGGGCAGTTCTTC.